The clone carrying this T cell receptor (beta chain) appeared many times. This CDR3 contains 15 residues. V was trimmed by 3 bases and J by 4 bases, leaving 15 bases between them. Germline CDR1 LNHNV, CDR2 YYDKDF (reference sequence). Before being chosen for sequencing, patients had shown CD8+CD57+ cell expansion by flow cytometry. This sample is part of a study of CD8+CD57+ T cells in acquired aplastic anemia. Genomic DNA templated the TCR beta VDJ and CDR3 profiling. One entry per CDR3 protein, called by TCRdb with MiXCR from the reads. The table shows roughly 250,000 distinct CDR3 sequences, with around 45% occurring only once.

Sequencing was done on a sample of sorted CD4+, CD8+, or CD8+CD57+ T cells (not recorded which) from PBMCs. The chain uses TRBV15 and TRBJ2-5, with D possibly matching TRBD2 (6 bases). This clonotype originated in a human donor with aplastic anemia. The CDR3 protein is CATSRGTRGRETQYF. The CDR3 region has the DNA TGTGCCACCAGCAGGGGGACTCGGGGTAGAGAGACCCAGTACTTC.